The next 6 T cell receptor beta chains were all read from a single sample in a study of control samples from healthy donors and cancer patients (TCRdb year 2020). Library creation used the immunoSEQ multiplex PCR assay. This is the immuneACCESS table as TCRdb keeps it, with only in-frame sequences that have V and J called. A part of the clones is gone; compared with another copy, unresolved V genes explain less than half, and the rest is unexplained. The sample table contains approximately 70,000 clones; only one count was recorded for roughly 86% of them. The ten biggest clones cover under 20% of the sample. Sequenced: PBMCs. The source is a man between 60 and 70 years old with lung cancer.

The chain combines TRBV5-6 with TRBJ2-2; tentatively, D is TRBD2 (7 bases). Deletions cut 4 bases from V and 3 bases from J, with 13 bases between. Looked up from germline, CDR1 is SGHDT and CDR2 is YYEEEE. CDR3 length: 15 residues. DNA for the CDR3: TGTGCCAGCAGCCGGGGGGCCCTCTACACCGGGGAGCTGTTTTTT. Translation gives CASSRGALYTGELFF.

The V gene is TRBV19, the J gene TRBJ2-3, with 7 positions matching TRBD1. The germline CDR1 and CDR2 sequences are LNHDA and SQIVND (reference sequence). V was pared by 6 bases and J by 1 base, with 7 bases of the junction left unmatched. CDR3 length: 15 residues. CDR3 bases: TGTGCCAGTAGGGTTACAGGGGATGGCACAGATACGCAGTATTTT. Translation gives CASRVTGDGTDTQYF. The full variable domain, completed using reference TRBV19 and TRBJ2-3, is DGGITQSPKYLFRKEGQNVTLSCEQNLNHDAMYWYRQDPGQGLRLIYYSQIVNDFQKGDIAEGYSVSREKKESFPLTVTSAQKNPTAFYLCASRVTGDGTDTQYFGPGTRLTVL.

The chain is built from TRBV3-1 (or the pseudogene TRBV3-2) and TRBJ2-3; D might be TRBD1 or TRBD2, each matching 7 bases. Trimming took 2 bases from V and 3 from J, leaving 15 bases between them. Germline V lookup: CDR1 LGHDT, CDR2 YNNKEL (reference sequence). The CDR3 spans 16 residues. The CDR3 loop is CASSQRGGGGTDTQYF. Written as DNA, the CDR3 is TGTGCCAGCAGCCAAAGAGGGGGCGGGGGAACAGATACGCAGTATTTT.

The rearrangement links TRBV5-1 to TRBJ1-4; 10 bases are a match to TRBD1. V trimming: 4 bases; J trimming: 6 bases; junction bases outside the gene matches: 6. This CDR3 is built from 15 residues. Looked up from germline, CDR1 is SGHRS and CDR2 is YFSETQ. The CDR3 DNA reads TGCGCCAGCAGCCTCCTAGGGACAGGGGATGAAAAACTGTTTTTT. The encoded protein is CASSLLGTGDEKLFF.

This rearrangement joins TRBV7-9 to TRBJ2-2; D is perhaps TRBD1 (5 bases). V lost 5 bases to trimming and J lost 2 bases, with 15 bases between them. Germline V CDR1 and CDR2: SEHNR, FQNEAQ (reference sequence). The CDR3 is made up of 16 amino acids. CDR3 region: CASSGKWTTNTGELFF. The CDR3 region has the DNA TGTGCCAGCAGCGGAAAGTGGACAACCAACACCGGGGAGCTGTTTTTT.

V usage is TRBV5-8 and J usage is TRBJ2-7; maybe TRBD2 (6 bases). This CDR3 contains 14 residues. The V and J ends lost 4 bases and 2 bases respectively, with 13 bases between them. Germline assignment: CDR1 SGHTS and CDR2 YDEGEE. CDR3 amino acids: CASSPGPGAYEQYF. The CDR3 bases are TGTGCCAGCAGCCCGGGACCGGGGGCCTACGAGCAGTACTTC.